The source of this T cell receptor beta chain is a study of cytomegalovirus exposure and HLA in healthy donors. The study, taken as a whole, reports: Later analysis placed DRB1 highest and HLA-C lowest in TCR association rates, which differed by HLA locus. When the data were analyzed later, several of the most significant clusters appeared to be linked to common viral pathogens.

Points on this clone: The antigen remains undetermined.

PCR used 60 Vbeta primers and 13 Jbeta primers. The repertoire was sequenced with immunoSEQ multiplex PCR; TCRdb's copy has only in-frame clones and lacks some. The sample records roughly 150,000 clones, 80% being singletons. The receptor was isolated from a female donor in good health and CMV-seronegative. Input material: PBMCs.

The CDR3 sequence is CASSQVFGGGSEQYF. As DNA, the CDR3 is TGCGCCAGCAGCCAAGTTTTCGGGGGGGGTTCCGAGCAGTACTTC. This sequence joins TRBV4-1 and TRBJ2-5; 8 bases fit TRBD2. Judging by the DNA end, TRBJ2-7 fits better; the J call may be wrong. The CDR3 spans 15 residues. From germline, CDR1 is MGHRA and CDR2 YSYEKL.